This TCR beta chain comes out of a study of regulatory and conventional T cells in RAG deficiency. Overall study findings and caveats: RAG-deficient patients showed markedly lower Shannon entropy and higher Simpson indices than control T-cell subsets. Omenn syndrome and CID/AS patients had roughly 100-fold fewer unique Treg TCR beta sequences, versus 8 to 10-fold elsewhere. In Omenn syndrome, Treg and Tconv repertoires overlapped >80%.

About this clone: Its antigen is as yet unknown.

This CDR3 is built from 16 residues. V was pared by 0 bases and J by 2 bases, with 10 bases between. From germline, CDR1 is LGHNA and CDR2 YSLEER. The repertoire was sequenced with immunoSEQ multiplex PCR; TCRdb's copy has only in-frame clones and lacks some. Seen here are approximately 21,000 clones, 95% to 97% observed once, and the top ten hold over 1%. Conventional CD4+ T cells were sorted from blood as CD25-low CD127-high cells. These sequences were also reported in another study, on regulatory T cells. As that report states: The PCR used 52 TRBV and 13 TRBJ primers.

Sequencing used CD25- CD4+ T cells sorted from blood. The chain joins TRBV4-3 to TRBJ2-2; D might be TRBD2 (5 bases). The TCR was taken from a human donor in good health. DNA for the CDR3: TGCGCCAGCAGCCAAGATCCGGGGATCAACACCGGGGAGCTGTTTTTT. As protein: CASSQDPGINTGELFF.